This entry concerns a single T cell receptor beta chain. Its antigen is unknown. This may arise from a read error, as a much more abundant clone is one base away. The data are from a study of CD8+CD57+ T cells in acquired aplastic anemia. Study-wide points: Found in both controls and patients were around 29 CD8+ CDR3 sequences.

Germline CDR1 SGHVS, CDR2 FQNEAQ. The CDR3 extends over 13 amino acids. By flow cytometry, patients selected for sequencing had shown an expansion of CD8+CD57+ cells. The patients all had a severe acquired aplastic anemia diagnosis. Investigators profiled TCR beta VDJ and CDR3 from genomic DNA template. TCRdb ran MiXCR on the reads and lists one entry per CDR3 protein. The sample includes 450,000 to 600,000 distinct CDR3 sequences, roughly 34% of them seen just once. The sequenced sample consisted of sorted CD4+, CD8+, or CD8+CD57+ T cells (not recorded which) from PBMCs. This sequence joins TRBV7-8 and TRBJ2-7; D is unclear. This clonotype was sampled from a human donor with aplastic anemia. The CDR3 sequence is CASRKSDAREQCF. CDR3 in DNA: TGTGCCAGCAGAAAATCGGACGCCCGCGAGCAGTGCTTC.